This TCR beta chain was sequenced during a study of T cells in Graves' hyperthyroidism and ophthalmopathy. Study outcomes and limitations: Peripheral blood also featured most of the thyroid clonotypes expanded above 0.001. Patients with ophthalmopathy were separated from those with stable hyperthyroidism by a 13 V-J model.

Germline V CDR1 and CDR2: MNHEY, SMNVEV (reference sequence). Trimming at V came to 6 bases and at J to 2 bases, leaving 13 bases not matched to a gene. This CDR3 contains 16 residues. With respect to this clonotype: What it binds is not known.

TCR beta CDR3 regions were amplified from RNA. A first-round RT-PCR of the TCR CDR3 used the HTBI primer set. TCRdb independently ran MiXCR on the multiplex PCR reads; one entry per CDR3 protein. The repertoire holds 450,000 to 700,000 distinct CDR3 sequences, 35% to 55% seen once, with about 7.8% in the top ten. The material sequenced was peripheral blood or thyroid tissue (not recorded which). The source is a woman younger than 35 with Graves' hyperthyroidism. The rearrangement uses TRBV27 and TRBJ2-7, with 7 bases matching TRBD2. The DNA of the CDR3 is TGTGCCAGCAGCCCCCCCGGGCTAGCGGTAACCTACGAGCAGTACTTC. As protein: CASSPPGLAVTYEQYF.